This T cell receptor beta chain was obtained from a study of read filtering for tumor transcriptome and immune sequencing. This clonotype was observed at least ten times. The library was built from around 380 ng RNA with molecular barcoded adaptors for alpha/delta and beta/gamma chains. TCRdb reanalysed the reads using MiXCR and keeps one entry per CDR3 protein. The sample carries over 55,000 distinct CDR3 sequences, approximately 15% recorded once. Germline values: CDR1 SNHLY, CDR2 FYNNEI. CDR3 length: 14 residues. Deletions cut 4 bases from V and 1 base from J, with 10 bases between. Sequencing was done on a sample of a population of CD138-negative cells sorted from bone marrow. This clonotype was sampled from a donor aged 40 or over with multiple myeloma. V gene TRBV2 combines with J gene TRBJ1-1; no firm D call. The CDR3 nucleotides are TGTGCCAGCAGTGCTCTGGGGAGGAACACTGAAGCTTTCTTT. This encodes CASSALGRNTEAFF. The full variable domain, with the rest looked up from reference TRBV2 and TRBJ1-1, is EPEVTQTPSHQVTQMGQEVILRCVPISNHLYFYWYRQILGQKVEFLVSFYNNEISEKSEIFDDQFSVERPDGSNFTLKIRSTKLEDSAMYFCASSALGRNTEAFFGQGTRLTVV.